The clone carrying this T cell receptor beta chain came up a few times. The antigen is unknown. The data originate from a study of OX40 agonist ivuxolimab in advanced cancers. Turning to the study itself: Dose-escalation patients had hepatocellular carcinoma, melanoma, renal cell or head and neck cancer.

Profiling relied on immunoSEQ multiplex PCR, and the TCRdb table lists in-frame clones only, not all of them. The sample yields tens of thousands of clones, 85% seen once. General observations from the study: CD4+ and CD8+ blood T cells expanded clonally by week 6 at 0.1 to 3.0 mg/kg. Some of the lowest clonal expansion was seen in partial responders at 0.1-3.0 mg/kg.

This sample comprised CD4+ or CD8+ T cells sorted from blood, obtained in a trial of the OX40 agonist ivuxolimab. This TCR was recovered from an adult with an advanced solid tumor such as melanoma, head and neck, liver or kidney cancer.

The CDR3, as DNA: TGTGCCAGCAGCTTCCGGGACTCCTCCTACGAGCAGTACTTC. Encoded protein: CASSFRDSSYEQYF. The chain is built from TRBV7-2 and TRBJ2-7; weak D call: TRBD2 (6 bases). The germline CDR1 and CDR2 sequences are SGHTA and FQGNSA. V was trimmed by 3 bases and J by 0 bases, leaving 9 bases between them. CDR3 length equals 14 residues.